This entry lists 26 T cell receptor beta chains sequenced from one sample in a study of cytomegalovirus exposure and HLA in healthy donors. PCR involved 60 Vbeta and 13 Jbeta primers. Data came from immunoSEQ multiplex PCR; TCRdb stores just in-frame clones and leaves some out. Of about 110,000 clones in the sample, 65% to 80% were seen once. Sequencing was performed on PBMCs. The receptors here all came from a woman aged 55-70 years in good health and CMV-seropositive.

This chain uses TRBV7-6 with TRBJ2-2; D unresolved. V gave up 5 bases and J gave up 4 bases, with 14 bases separating them. This CDR3 has 15 residues. Per germline, CDR1 SGHVS and CDR2 FNYEAQ. The CDR3 protein is CASSVGLLSTGELFF. The CDR3 nucleotides are TGTGCCAGCAGCGTAGGGCTTCTGTCCACCGGGGAGCTGTTTTTT.

J is TRBJ2-3 and V is TRBV19; 8 positions agree with TRBD2. CDR3 length: 16 amino acids. In germline, CDR1 is LNHDA, CDR2 SQIVND (reference sequence). The ends lost 4 bases at V and 2 bases at J; junction bases unmatched: 8. The CDR3 region has the DNA TGTGCCAGTAGTAAGGGCAGCGGGGGCCACACAGATACGCAGTATTTT. Encoded protein: CASSKGSGGHTDTQYF.

Remarks on this clone: The junction departs from the called germline gene at one end, perhaps through a read error. The chain recombines TRBV7-9 with TRBJ2-3, with 11 bases lining up with TRBD2. Germline V gene lookup returns CDR1 SEHNR and CDR2 FQNEAQ (reference sequence). There are 16 residues in the CDR3. The CDR3 loop is CSSSFPTSGGTDTQYF. In DNA, the CDR3 is TGTTCCAGCAGCTTCCCGACTAGCGGGGGCACAGATACGCAGTATTTT.

This chain connects TRBV9 to TRBJ2-5, with TRBD2 matching 13 bases. J lost 4 bases, V lost 6 bases, and 9 bases had no gene match. The CDR3 extends over 16 amino acids. Per the germline V gene, CDR1 is SGDLS and CDR2 is YYNGEE. CDR3 sequence reads: CASTPGLAGSPETQYF. DNA for the CDR3: TGTGCCAGCACACCGGGACTAGCGGGATCCCCAGAGACCCAGTACTTC. The entire variable domain, with the rest obtained from reference TRBV9 and TRBJ2-5, is as follows: DSGVTQTPKHLITATGQRVTLRCSPRSGDLSVYWYQQSLDQGLQFLIQYYNGEERAKGNILERFSAQQFPDLHSELNLSSLELGDSALYFCASTPGLAGSPETQYFGPGTRLLVL.

The chain carries TRBV28 and TRBJ2-1, with D maybe TRBD2 (6 bases). Germline CDR1 MDHEN, CDR2 SYDVKM. Trimming removed 4 bases from V and 2 bases from J, with 27 bases in between. The CDR3 loop spans 20 amino acids. CDR3 protein: CASSSFSLRDAGRPYNEQFF. CDR3 bases: TGTGCCAGCAGTTCCTTCTCCCTACGGGATGCAGGGAGGCCCTACAATGAGCAGTTCTTC.

The chain links TRBV6-5 to TRBJ1-2; TRBD1 aligns across 9 bases. Germline V lookup: CDR1 MNHEY, CDR2 SVGAGI. The CDR3 is 15 amino acids. The junction had 1 base not matched to a gene; V was cut back by 0 bases and J by 2 bases. The CDR3 sequence: CASSYSGTGNYGYTF. CDR3 nucleotides: TGTGCCAGCAGTTACTCCGGGACAGGGAACTATGGCTACACCTTC.

This chain uses TRBV4-1 with TRBJ2-7, with 13 bases fitting TRBD2. CDR1 and CDR2 from the germline V gene are MGHRA and YSYEKL. This CDR3 has 18 residues. Unmatched junction bases numbered 10, after V lost 4 bases and J lost 1 base. This chain's CDR3 is CASSLGEGLAGRSYEQYF. The CDR3, as DNA: TGCGCCAGCAGCCTGGGGGAGGGACTAGCGGGGAGATCCTACGAGCAGTACTTC.

CDR3 loop: CASSEWGRDGYTF. The DNA for the CDR3 is TGTGCCAGCAGTGAATGGGGGCGGGATGGCTACACCTTC. The chain has TRBV2 and TRBJ1-2; D might be TRBD1 (6 bases). This CDR3 is 13 amino acids long. Per germline, CDR1 SNHLY and CDR2 FYNNEI. The V end lost 2 bases, the J end lost 6 bases, and 10 bases lay between the germline ends.

This chain joins TRBV19 and TRBJ2-7; 7 nucleotides match TRBD2. After removal of 3 bases from V and 3 bases from J, the junction contained 8 bases not matched to a gene. The CDR3 is 15 amino acids. In germline, CDR1 is LNHDA, CDR2 SQIVND (reference sequence). The CDR3 sequence is CASSMGTSDYYEQYF. Here the CDR3 DNA reads TGTGCCAGTAGTATGGGAACTAGCGACTACTACGAGCAGTACTTC.

The chain couples TRBV28 to TRBJ2-1; D might be TRBD2 (5 bases). V was pared by 10 bases and J by 0 bases, with 16 bases between. CDR1 is MDHEN and CDR2 is SYDVKM in the germline V gene. The CDR3 runs to 15 residues. CDR3 in amino acids: CATQAAPSSYNEQFF. In nucleotides, the CDR3 is TGTGCCACCCAAGCGGCTCCAAGCTCCTACAATGAGCAGTTCTTC. The full variable domain, its missing parts supplied by reference TRBV28 and TRBJ2-1, is DVKVTQSSRYLVKRTGEKVFLECVQDMDHENMFWYRQDPGLGLRLIYFSYDVKMKEKGDIPEGYSVSREKKERFSLILESASTNQTSMYLCATQAAPSSYNEQFFGPGTRLTVL.

V is TRBV4-1 and J is TRBJ2-3; the D is unclear. V lost 0 bases, J lost 3 bases, and 4 bases lay in between. The V gene's germline CDR1 is MGHRA and CDR2 YSYEKL. The CDR3 has 13 amino acids. The CDR3 region has the DNA TGCGCCAGCAGCCAAGAGACTACAGATACGCAGTATTTT. Amino acids: CASSQETTDTQYF.

The chain employs TRBV30 and TRBJ1-1, with unresolved D. Trimming removed 1 base at V and 5 bases at J, with 20 bases between. Germline V gives CDR1 GTSNPN, CDR2 SVGIG (reference sequence). The CDR3 length is 16 residues. CDR3 amino acids: CAWSEVLANRRTEAFF. The CDR3, as DNA: TGTGCCTGGAGTGAGGTCTTGGCAAACAGACGGACTGAAGCTTTCTTT.

The chain has TRBV5-6 and TRBJ1-1; 8 nucleotides line up with TRBD1. CDR3 length: 15 amino acids. Germline values: CDR1 SGHDT, CDR2 YYEEEE. The V and J ends lost 0 bases and 3 bases, in that order; junction bases with no gene match: 4. CDR3 sequence reads: CASSLDRGFHTEAFF. In nucleotides, the CDR3 is TGTGCCAGCAGCTTGGACAGGGGGTTTCACACTGAAGCTTTCTTT.

This clone showed up just once. The V call is TRBV5-1, the J call TRBJ2-5, with D hard to call. Looked up from germline, CDR1 is SGHRS and CDR2 is YFSETQ. Trimming cost V 0 bases and J 2 bases, with 17 bases left between them. The CDR3 contains 17 residues. The CDR3 DNA reads TGCGCCAGCAGCTTGGGATTCCCATCCTGGGCTCAAGAGACCCAGTACTTC. Its translation is CASSLGFPSWAQETQYF.

The gene calls are TRBV7-9 and TRBJ2-1; possibly TRBD1 for D (6 bases). CDR1 and CDR2 (germline): SEHNR, FQNEAQ (reference sequence). The CDR3 runs 13 residues. The V end lost 3 bases, the J end lost 3 bases, and 6 bases lay between the germline ends. In DNA, the CDR3 is TGTGCCAGCAGCTTGGACAGCTACAATGAGCAGTTCTTC. Translating it yields CASSLDSYNEQFF.

This clone was seen more than once but under ten times. J is TRBJ2-5 and V is TRBV6-5; perhaps TRBD1 as D (6 bases). CDR3 size: 14 residues. The germline gives CDR1 MNHEY, CDR2 SVGAGI. The V end lost 5 bases, the J end lost 5 bases, and 15 bases lay between the germline ends. The DNA for the CDR3 is TGTGCCAGCAGTCCTACTACAGGGCGGGAGACCCAGTACTTC. Amino acids: CASSPTTGRETQYF.

V gene TRBV7-6 combines with J gene TRBJ2-2; tentative D call: TRBD2 (5 bases). V gave up 3 bases and J gave up 1 base, with 12 bases separating them. The CDR3 has 16 residues. CDR1 and CDR2 (germline): SGHVS, FNYEAQ. CDR3 protein: CASSFDLSGNTGELFF. The CDR3 DNA follows: TGTGCCAGCAGCTTCGACCTGAGCGGGAACACCGGGGAGCTGTTTTTT.

The chain is built from TRBV19 and TRBJ2-7; the D gene is possibly TRBD2 (5 bases). The germline V gene encodes CDR1 LNHDA and CDR2 SQIVND (reference sequence). CDR3 length: 16 residues. Trimming left V 5 bases short and J 0 bases short, with 17 bases between. The CDR3 DNA reads as TGTGCCAGTAGTCCGACTCGACTACTTTACTCCTACGAGCAGTACTTC. Protein sequence: CASSPTRLLYSYEQYF.

This clone has a handful of counts. The V gene is TRBV28, the J gene TRBJ2-6; no clear D gene. CDR1 MDHEN and CDR2 SYDVKM come from the germline V gene. The CDR3 contains 15 residues. Trimming cost V 6 bases and J 1 base, with 10 bases left between them. CDR3 sequence reads: CASSPFPSGANVLTF. CDR3 coding DNA: TGTGCCAGCAGCCCGTTCCCTTCTGGGGCCAACGTCCTGACTTTC.

This CDR3 reads CGTVFNEQFF. DNA of the CDR3: TGTGGGACAGTCTTCAATGAGCAGTTCTTC. The chain links TRBV21-1 to TRBJ2-1; TRBD1 is taken as the D call from the table, unchecked against the DNA. TRBV21-1 is noted as a pseudogene. This CDR3 has 10 amino acids.

The chain uses TRBV11-2 and TRBJ1-1; 9 bases are shared with TRBD1. The CDR3 loop spans 14 amino acids. The J segment lost 5 bases and the V segment lost 7 bases, leaving 8 bases of the junction unmatched. Germline CDR1 reads SGHAT; CDR2 reads FQNNGV. The CDR3 DNA reads as TGTGCCAGCACCCTACAGGGGGCAGGAACTGAAGCTTTCTTT. Its protein product is CASTLQGAGTEAFF. Full variable domain (outside the CDR3, taken from reference TRBV11-2 and TRBJ1-1): EAGVAQSPRYKIIEKRQSVAFWCNPISGHATLYWYQQILGQGPKLLIQFQNNGVVDDSQLPKDRFSAERLKGVDSTLKIQPAKLEDSAVYLCASTLQGAGTEAFFGQGTRLTVV.

The chain combines TRBV30 with TRBJ2-7, with 10 bases aligning to TRBD1. The trim removed 3 bases at V and 2 bases at J, leaving 10 bases unmatched. This CDR3 is 16 amino acids long. Looked up from germline, CDR1 is GTSNPN and CDR2 is SVGIG (reference sequence). The CDR3 is CAWSPARTGGAYEQYF. CDR3 bases: TGTGCCTGGAGCCCCGCTAGGACAGGGGGAGCCTACGAGCAGTACTTC.

This clone was seen a few times. The DNA of the CDR3 is TGCGCCAGCAGATCCGGGACAGAGAACACTGAAGCTTTCTTT. This gives the protein CASRSGTENTEAFF. The chain carries TRBV5-1 and TRBJ1-1; TRBD1 agrees at 7 bases. V shed 5 bases, J shed 1 base, and the junction held 5 bases outside the gene matches. CDR1 is SGHRS, CDR2 YFSETQ, per germline. This CDR3 region has 14 residues.

The V call is TRBV9, the J call TRBJ2-1; 12 bases align to TRBD2. V trimming: 0 bases; J trimming: 3 bases; junction bases outside the gene matches: 7. Germline V CDR1 and CDR2: SGDLS, YYNGEE. This CDR3 is built from 18 residues. CDR3 in amino acids: CASSVDPSGRAIYNEQFF. CDR3 nucleotides: TGTGCCAGCAGCGTAGATCCTAGCGGGAGGGCTATCTACAATGAGCAGTTCTTC.

The chain couples TRBV7-8 to TRBJ1-5; TRBD1 agrees at 8 bases. Germline V lookup: CDR1 SGHVS, CDR2 FQNEAQ. The CDR3 spans 15 residues. After removal of 5 bases from V and 7 bases from J, the junction contained 10 bases not matched to a gene. CDR3 nucleotides: TGTGCCAGCAGCGCGAACAGGGGGGGTGGCCAGCCCCAGCATTTT. Translated: CASSANRGGGQPQHF.

The chain combines TRBV7-2 with TRBJ2-2, with 14 bases fitting TRBD2. J gave up 7 bases and V 3 bases, and 13 bases lay outside the gene matches. CDR1 and CDR2 (germline): SGHTA, FQGNSA. The length of the CDR3 is 19 residues. CDR3 residues: CASSLRRRLAGGPGGELFF. The CDR3 region has the DNA TGTGCCAGCAGCTTGAGAAGGAGACTAGCGGGAGGGCCAGGCGGGGAGCTGTTTTTT.